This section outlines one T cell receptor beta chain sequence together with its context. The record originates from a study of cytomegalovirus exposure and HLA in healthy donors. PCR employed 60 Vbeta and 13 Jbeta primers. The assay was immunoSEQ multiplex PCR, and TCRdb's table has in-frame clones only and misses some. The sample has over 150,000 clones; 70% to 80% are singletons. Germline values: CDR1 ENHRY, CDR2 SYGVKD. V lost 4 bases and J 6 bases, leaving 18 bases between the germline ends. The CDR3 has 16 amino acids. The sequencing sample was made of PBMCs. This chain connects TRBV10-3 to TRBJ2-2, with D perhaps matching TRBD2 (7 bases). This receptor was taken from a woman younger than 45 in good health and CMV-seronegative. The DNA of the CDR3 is TGTGCCATCAGTGTGACGGGGGGCGATTCCGCCGGGGAGCTGTTTTTT. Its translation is CAISVTGGDSAGELFF.